This is a list of T cell receptor beta chains from one sample in a study of cytomegalovirus exposure and HLA in healthy donors. TCRdb's copy holds only in-frame clones and misses some; the assay was immunoSEQ multiplex PCR. The repertoire consists of about 150,000 clones, with about 83% occurring once and the leading ten covering over 3%. The sequenced sample consisted of PBMCs. Source of these receptors: a woman aged 40-49 years in good health and CMV-seronegative. Both conserved end residues are part of each CDR3. The order of the fields is V gene, CDR3 protein.

TRBV9 | CASSGWGGSGRRNEQFF
TRBV6-5 | CASSYSNSGEETQYF
TRBV30 | CAWRGTVNEQFF
TRBV12-2 | CASRQRTSGRTDTQYF
TRBV5-4 | CASSLGGAPSSYEQYF
TRBV5-1 | CASSLGAGGDTQYF
TRBV5-4 | CASSTPPTGAGGYNEQFF
TRBV5-1 | CASSLGDNTYNEQFF
TRBV1 | CTSSQDRAGWEAEAFF
TRBV11-3 | CASSLDRGRYGYTF
TRBV6-1 | CASRTAGGGDNEQFF
TRBV30 | CACPSRGLMNTEAFF
TRBV7-9 | CASSLPGRRGYVDTQYF
TRBV6-5 | CANRRDRGYDHEQYF
TRBV5-8 | CASSPGGARGEKLFF
TRBV27 | CASSKKGGNEQYF
TRBV27 | CASSSVAGGPMDTQYF
TRBV5-6 | CASSLHLAWEQFF
TRBV27 | CASSPGTGPFSGANVLTF
TRBV9 | CASSVGAVNTEAFF
TRBV7-9 | CASSLGDRGAFF
TRBV6-5 | CASSEAYREQPQHF
TRBV7-8 | CASSFQEWGGPDEQYF
TRBV9 | CASSVERLAAANEQFF